This record concerns one TCR beta chain sequence. The target of this receptor is not known. Base quality data are lacking; no much larger clone is found one base away. The CDR3 sequence holds 14 residues, the cysteine and phenylalanine included. Only the CDR3 part of the read is kept: 42 bases, read in frame from the first base. As encoded in the germline V gene (reference sequence), CDR1 is MNHEY while CDR2 is SMNVEV. V is shortened by 1 base, J by 5 bases, and the region joining them spans 8 bases. Healthy HIV-negative adults with no recently reported acute infections or vaccinations were included as donors. All donors were Caucasian adults living in Nashville, Tennessee, USA. Magnetic negative selection was used to enrich CD4+ T cells, after which naive cells were positively selected on CD45RA and the negative fraction became the memory subset. Blood was obtained by leukapheresis, after which PBMCs were separated by Ficoll-Histopaque density gradient centrifugation and cryopreserved in liquid nitrogen vapor phase. Analytical flow cytometry was used to check the purity and quantity of each magnetically sorted T cell population. Genomic DNA was isolated from every sorted fraction and measured by UV absorbance on a Nanodrop 2000c.

The data were obtained in a study of shared clonotypes between healthy human individuals (dated by TCRdb to the early 2020s). For context, the study as a whole: The cohort included three men and a couple of women between 18 and 49 years of age. For each donor, CD4 naive and CD4 memory were each run on three plates, CD8 naive on two plates, and CD8 memory on one plate. To estimate repertoire size and how much clonotype sharing occurs between individuals, the study deeply sequenced the blood TCR repertoires of roughly 5 healthy adults. To increase sequencing depth and limit assay-specific biases, different laboratories used diverse techniques to prepare libraries and sequence TCR repertoires. Leukapheresis yielded between about 0.85 and 9 billion PBMCs per donor.

What the study reported, not specific to this receptor: Because the study included only a small number of donors, the genetic and exposure-history diversity represented was limited. Even with the large sequencing depth, rarefaction of the sorted-subset datasets indicated that sequencing was incomplete. Naive subsets generally had larger estimated clonotype richness than memory subsets. When several donors were compared, the shared fraction of clonotypes was about 5% for naive CD4, roughly 3.3% for naive CD8, more than 2% for memory CD4, and around 0.37% for memory CD8. Clonotypes shared by all four sorted-subset donors showed higher generation probabilities than non-shared clonotypes. Pairwise subsampling indicated that sequencing depth was expected to affect the degree of clonotype sharing among donors. Sampling was restricted to blood, and TCR repertoires in tissues likely differ from the TCR repertoires found in blood.

TCR CDR3 regions were amplified from genomic DNA by multiplex PCR using the deep immunoSEQ assay. Extracted genomic DNA from each cell subset was distributed evenly across all wells of several immunoSEQ 96-well plates, and each plate was treated as a replicate. For sorted subsets, about 210 ng of genomic DNA, equivalent to some 30,000 T cell genomes, went into each replicate PCR. Purified libraries were measured with a Qubit 3.0 fluorometer, size-checked on a Bioanalyzer 2100, and measured again with the KAPA Library Quantification kit. Each immunoSEQ 96-well plate was sequenced on its own single-read 150-cycle Illumina NextSeq 550 flow cell. The published analysis was carried out like this. The immunoSEQ output contained only junctional sequences without quality scores, so filtering could not match that applied to full-length reads. Sequences were annotated with PyIR, a Python wrapper for IgBLAST v1.9, and V/J genes and CDR3 were assigned using IMGT germline references. Reads were removed for weak V/J assignments (E-value above 1e-6), missing CDR3, stop codons, out-of-frame junctions, or ambiguous translated residues. V3J clonotypes were defined as sequences sharing an identical inferred V gene, J gene, and CDR3 amino acid sequence. Percentage overlap between repertoires was computed as shared unique clonotypes divided by the size of the smaller repertoire. Repertoire richness was assessed with RTK rarefaction, the Chao1 estimator, and Recon v2.1 estimates of unobserved clonotypes. OLGA was used to compute generation probabilities for all TCRbeta clonotypes that the gDNA method yielded from a handful of donors. TCRdb's version of the immuneACCESS table is confined to in-frame rearrangements and falls short of the full clone set. An unresolved V gene accounts for under half of the shortfall where checked; the remainder is of unknown origin. V and J calls and clone size come straight from that table; D and trimming were deduced from the DNA. The sample table shows a few million clones, and roughly 93% are seen once. The ten largest clones add up to 0.35% to 0.5% of the sample.

The sequenced sample consisted of naive CD4+ T cells from PBMCs. Explained via the paper, the cell subset or site label denotes: CD45RA+ positively selected. This receptor was taken from a man aged 18-30 years in good health. Some clones in this sample may be carry-over from other donors' samples. The chain links TRBV27 with TRBJ2-2, with the D gene call left open. The CDR3 amino acid sequence is: CASSLLALTGELFF. The nucleotide sequence reads as follows: TGTGCCAGCAGTTTATTAGCCCTAACCGGGGAGCTGTTTTTT.